The T cell receptor (beta chain) described here comes from a study of tissue T cells after allogeneic stem cell transplantation. At the level of the study: Pathologist H&E review favored samples with visible lymphocytes for sequencing among multiple samples.

Survey-depth TCRbeta CDR3 sequencing reported V/J genes and productive frequencies. TCRdb keeps only in-frame clones here, not all; method: immunoSEQ multiplex PCR. The profile shows around 9,100 clones, approximately 60% of them singletons. This clone was counted a few times. Its specificity is not known. Points from the study as a whole: Few T cell clones were shared across patients, but motif clusters showed tissue-specific shared signatures.

V lost 0 bases and J 4 bases, leaving 4 bases between the germline ends. Germline V gene sequence: CDR1 MNHEY, CDR2 SVGEGT. The CDR3 consists of 12 residues. Specimen: tissue from the jejunum, collected at autopsy. The chain has TRBV6-2 or TRBV6-3 and TRBJ2-7, with D unclear. The sequence came from a female donor over 55 with lung cancer. CDR3 residues: CASSYSVYEQYF. The CDR3 nucleotides are TGTGCCAGCAGTTACTCAGTTTACGAGCAGTACTTC.